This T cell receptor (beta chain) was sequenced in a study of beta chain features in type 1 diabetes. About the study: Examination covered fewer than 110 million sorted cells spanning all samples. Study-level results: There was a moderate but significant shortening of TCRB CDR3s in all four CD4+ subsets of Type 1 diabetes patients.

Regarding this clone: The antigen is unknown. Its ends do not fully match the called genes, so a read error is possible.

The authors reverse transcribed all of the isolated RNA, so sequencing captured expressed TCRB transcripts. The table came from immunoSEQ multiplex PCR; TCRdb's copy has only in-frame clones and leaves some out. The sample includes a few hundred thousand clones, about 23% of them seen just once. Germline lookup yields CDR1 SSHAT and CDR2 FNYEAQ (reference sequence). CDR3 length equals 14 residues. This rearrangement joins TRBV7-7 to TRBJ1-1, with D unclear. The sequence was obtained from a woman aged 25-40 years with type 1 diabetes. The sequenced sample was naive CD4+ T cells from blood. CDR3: CASSPLNGSPEAFF. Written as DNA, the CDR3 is TGTGCTAGCAGCCCCTTAAACGGGTCCCCTGAAGCTTTCTTT.